This passage covers 27 T cell receptor beta chains from one sample sequenced in a study of blood T cell repertoires in COVID-19. Produced via immunoSEQ multiplex PCR; TCRdb's table is partial and in-frame only. The repertoire holds 140,000 to 150,000 clones, around nine tenths seen once, with about 1.7% in the top ten. Sequenced: peripheral blood. These receptor sequences come from a woman in her forties or fifties with acute or convalescent COVID-19.

This clone was counted between two and nine times. The gene calls are TRBV7-3 and TRBJ1-2; D not certain. This CDR3 region has 12 residues. Looked up from germline, CDR1 is SGHTA and CDR2 is FQGTGA. With 8 bases removed from V and 5 bases from J, the gap between germline ends came to 12 bases. CDR3 DNA sequence: TGTGCCAGCGGGCAACCCGGATATGGCTACACCTTC. This translates into CASGQPGYGYTF.

This chain joins TRBV27 and TRBJ1-1, with TRBD1 identical over 10 bases. Germline V gene lookup returns CDR1 MNHEY and CDR2 SMNVEV (reference sequence). The CDR3 is made up of 14 amino acids. V gave up 3 bases and J gave up 4 bases; unmatched junction bases: 2. The CDR3 DNA reads as TGTGCCAGCAGTTTCAGGACAGGGGGCACTGAAGCTTTCTTT. It specifies CASSFRTGGTEAFF.

The chain combines TRBV30 with TRBJ1-3; tentative D call: TRBD1 (6 bases). Germline CDR1 GTSNPN, CDR2 SVGIG (reference sequence). Trimming took 0 bases from V and 2 from J, leaving 11 bases between them. The CDR3 totals 15 residues. The CDR3 is CAWSVFEGAGNTIYF. DNA for the CDR3: TGTGCCTGGAGTGTATTTGAGGGGGCTGGAAACACCATATATTTT.

This chain joins TRBV9 and TRBJ2-7, with 7 nucleotides matching TRBD1. The CDR3 consists of 15 residues. V lost 0 bases to trimming and J lost 3 bases; unmatched junction nucleotides: 6. Germline CDR1 and CDR2: SGDLS and YYNGEE. The CDR3 reads CASSVEGTVDYEQYF. DNA of the CDR3: TGTGCCAGCAGCGTAGAAGGGACAGTAGACTACGAGCAGTACTTC.

V is TRBV2 and J is TRBJ1-5; D call uncertain. Germline V gene lookup returns CDR1 SNHLY and CDR2 FYNNEI. The CDR3 is made up of 14 amino acids. V lost 6 bases and J lost 8, with 17 bases in between. The CDR3 DNA reads TGTGCCAGCAGAGGACTTACGTACGCGGAGCCCCAGCATTTT. This gives the protein CASRGLTYAEPQHF.

The chain couples TRBV28 to TRBJ2-7; TRBD2 matches at 8 bases. The germline V gene encodes CDR1 MDHEN and CDR2 SYDVKM. The CDR3 consists of 14 residues. Losses at the gene ends were 7 bases for V and 0 bases for J; bases not matched to a gene: 5. Written as DNA, the CDR3 is TGTGCCAGCATCGCTAGCGGGTCCTCCTACGAGCAGTACTTC. Translation gives CASIASGSSYEQYF.

The gene calls are TRBV9 and TRBJ1-4, with 8 bases fitting TRBD1. Trimming removed 3 bases from V and 8 bases from J; junction bases left unmatched: 6. Germline assignment: CDR1 SGDLS and CDR2 YYNGEE. The CDR3 has 14 residues. CDR3 DNA: TGTGCCAGCAGCGCAGGGACAGGCAGCGAAAAACTGTTTTTT. It yields the protein CASSAGTGSEKLFF. Using reference TRBV9 and TRBJ1-4 for the parts outside the CDR3, the full variable domain is DSGVTQTPKHLITATGQRVTLRCSPRSGDLSVYWYQQSLDQGLQFLIQYYNGEERAKGNILERFSAQQFPDLHSELNLSSLELGDSALYFCASSAGTGSEKLFFGSGTQLSVL.

The V gene is TRBV28, the J gene TRBJ1-6; no firm D call. Germline V gene sequence: CDR1 MDHEN, CDR2 SYDVKM. V shed 2 bases and J shed 10 bases, with 9 bases lying between them. This CDR3 has 13 amino acids. CDR3 in DNA: TGTGCCAGCAGTTTAGGCCTCGGGTCACCCCTCCACTTT. Translated, it gives CASSLGLGSPLHF. Combining the CDR3 with reference TRBV28 and TRBJ1-6 gives the whole variable domain DVKVTQSSRYLVKRTGEKVFLECVQDMDHENMFWYRQDPGLGLRLIYFSYDVKMKEKGDIPEGYSVSREKKERFSLILESASTNQTSMYLCASSLGLGSPLHFGNGTRLTVT.

This chain connects TRBV7-2 to TRBJ1-6; D is possibly TRBD1 (6 bases). V lost 5 bases and J 0 bases, leaving 20 bases between the germline ends. This CDR3 region has 19 residues. The germline V gene has CDR1 SGHTA and CDR2 FQGNSA. CDR3 coding DNA: TGTGCCAGCAGCCTAACAGGGAGATACCGGAGCTCCTATAATTCACCCCTCCACTTT. Its protein is CASSLTGRYRSSYNSPLHF. Filled out from reference TRBV7-2 and TRBJ1-6, the complete variable domain reads GAGVSQSPSNKVTEKGKDVELRCDPISGHTALYWYRQSLGQGLEFLIYFQGNSAPDKSGLPSDRFSAERTGGSVSTLTIQRTQQEDSAVYLCASSLTGRYRSSYNSPLHFGNGTRLTVT.

The J gene is TRBJ2-2, the V gene TRBV10-3; 11 bases map to TRBD1. Germline CDR1 and CDR2: ENHRY and SYGVKD. The CDR3 totals 16 residues. With V trimmed by 4 bases and J by 5 bases, 6 bases remained unmatched. The CDR3 DNA follows: TGTGCCATCAGTGGGGGACAGGGGGTACCTACCGGGGAGCTGTTTTTT. Protein sequence: CAISGGQGVPTGELFF.

In its sample, this clone was seen once. This sequence joins TRBV2 and TRBJ2-7; 9 bases match TRBD1. The germline gives CDR1 SNHLY, CDR2 FYNNEI. J was trimmed by 4 bases and V by 8 bases; bases with no gene match: 9. The CDR3 totals 14 residues. The CDR3 loop is CASSQGAFRYEQYF. The CDR3 DNA follows: TGTGCCAGCTCACAGGGGGCTTTTAGGTACGAGCAGTACTTC.

This chain links TRBV19 with TRBJ1-1; tentative D call: TRBD1 (6 bases). CDR3 size: 12 residues. V dropped 5 bases and J dropped 8 bases, with 12 bases sitting between them. Per germline, CDR1 LNHDA and CDR2 SQIVND (reference sequence). The CDR3 sequence is CASSPTGTEAFF. For the CDR3, the DNA is TGTGCCAGTAGTCCTACCGGGACAGAAGCTTTCTTT.

The chain employs TRBV28 and TRBJ1-2; possible D gene TRBD1, 5 bases. Trimming took off 3 bases at V and 6 bases at J, with 17 bases between the two ends. The CDR3 loop spans 15 amino acids. The V gene's germline CDR1 is MDHEN and CDR2 SYDVKM. The CDR3 here is CASSFSGRVYDGYTF. The CDR3, as DNA: TGTGCCAGCAGTTTTTCGGGCAGGGTGTATGATGGCTACACCTTC.

The rearrangement links TRBV7-8 to TRBJ1-2; the match to TRBD1 covers 7 bases. This CDR3 is 16 amino acids long. V was pared by 5 bases and J by 4 bases, with 13 bases of the junction left unmatched. Germline loops: CDR1 SGHVS, CDR2 FQNEAQ. CDR3 in amino acids: CASSLELTGLFYGYTF. For the CDR3, the DNA is TGTGCCAGCAGCCTCGAGTTGACAGGGCTTTTCTATGGCTACACCTTC.

The V gene is TRBV9, the J gene TRBJ1-1; 8 bases are a match to TRBD1. CDR3 length: 18 amino acids. J was trimmed by 6 bases and V by 0 bases; bases with no gene match: 16. Germline assignment: CDR1 SGDLS and CDR2 YYNGEE. CDR3 amino acids: CASSVAPGQGAWLAEAFF. Written as DNA, the CDR3 is TGTGCCAGCAGCGTAGCTCCCGGGCAGGGGGCCTGGTTGGCTGAAGCTTTCTTT.

CDR3 DNA sequence: TGTGCCAGCAGTTTAGCTAGCAGGTACTATGGCTACACCTTC. It encodes CASSLASRYYGYTF. This chain connects TRBV28 to TRBJ1-2; unclear D gene. The CDR3 sequence is 14 residues long. CDR1 and CDR2 from the germline V gene are MDHEN and SYDVKM. Trimming took 2 bases from V and 3 from J, leaving 10 bases between them.

This chain joins TRBV6-5 and TRBJ2-7; the D gene is possibly TRBD2 (7 bases). The V end lost 2 bases, the J end lost 0 bases, and 11 bases lay between the germline ends. The germline V gene encodes CDR1 MNHEY and CDR2 SVGAGI. CDR3 length: 15 residues. The CDR3 DNA sequence: TGTGCCAGCAGTTACCAAGGGGGGGACTCCTACGAGCAGTACTTC. It yields the protein CASSYQGGDSYEQYF.

This clone was detected once. The chain is built from TRBV9 and TRBJ2-2; TRBD1 is a possible D gene (6 bases). V lost 0 bases, J lost 5 bases, and 11 bases lay in between. This CDR3 has 15 residues. CDR1 is SGDLS and CDR2 is YYNGEE in the germline V gene. The CDR3 is CASSVVTGRTGELFF. In DNA form, the CDR3 reads TGTGCCAGCAGCGTAGTTACAGGGCGGACCGGGGAGCTGTTTTTT.

The chain uses TRBV30 and TRBJ1-3; D uncertain. The germline V and J ends were trimmed by 4 bases and 0 bases, with 4 bases remaining between them. The CDR3 contains 12 residues. CDR1 and CDR2 (germline): GTSNPN, SVGIG (reference sequence). The CDR3 loop is CAWTVSGNTIYF. DNA for the CDR3: TGTGCCTGGACGGTCTCTGGAAACACCATATATTTT.

The chain couples TRBV7-8 to TRBJ2-4; 9 bases agree with TRBD2. Trimming cost V 4 bases and J 7 bases; bases outside gene matches: 17. The CDR3 sequence is 18 residues long. Looked up from germline, CDR1 is SGHVS and CDR2 is FQNEAQ. CDR3 nucleotides: TGTGCCAGCAGCTCGCGCTTTGAGCGGGGGGCAGGCGGGAACATTCAGTACTTC. It yields the protein CASSSRFERGAGGNIQYF.

The V call is TRBV6-6, the J call TRBJ1-5; 7 nucleotides agree with TRBD1. Trimming cost V 6 bases and J 7 bases; bases outside gene matches: 6. The CDR3 contains 13 residues. CDR1 and CDR2 from the germline V gene are MNHNY and SVGAGI (reference sequence). CDR3 amino acids: CASSSDRAQPQHF. The CDR3 nucleotides read TGTGCCAGCAGCTCCGACAGGGCCCAGCCCCAGCATTTT.

In its sample, this clone was seen a few times. The chain carries TRBV2 and TRBJ2-7, with D perhaps TRBD1 (5 bases). Germline V gene sequence: CDR1 SNHLY, CDR2 FYNNEI. The CDR3 covers 14 residues. V was shortened by 3 bases and J by 7 bases, with 16 bases between the two germline ends. CDR3 nucleotide sequence: TGTGCCAGCAGTGACTCGCCCCTGGCAGGGGAGCAGTACTTC. Translating it yields CASSDSPLAGEQYF.

This chain uses TRBV6-5 with TRBJ2-7, with TRBD1 matching over 7 bases. After removal of 5 bases from V and 5 bases from J, the junction contained 6 bases not matched to a gene. There are 13 residues in the CDR3. In germline, CDR1 is MNHEY, CDR2 SVGAGI. The CDR3 here is CASSTGDTHEQYF. In DNA, the CDR3 is TGTGCCAGCAGTACAGGGGACACCCACGAGCAGTACTTC.

The V and J genes are TRBV11-2 and TRBJ2-7; 11 positions agree with TRBD2. The CDR3 has 16 residues. Trimming took 0 bases from V and 1 from J; bases not matched to a gene: 2. CDR1 is SGHAT, CDR2 FQNNGV, per germline. CDR3 bases: TGTGCCAGCAGCTTAGAAACTAGCGGGAGTTCCTACGAGCAGTACTTC. Its translation is CASSLETSGSSYEQYF.

The V call is TRBV19, the J call TRBJ1-2, with a possible D match to TRBD1 (5 bases). Germline V gene lookup returns CDR1 LNHDA and CDR2 SQIVND (reference sequence). V was shortened by 5 bases and J by 2 bases, with 12 bases between the two germline ends. The CDR3 has 14 residues. The CDR3 nucleotides read TGTGCCAGTAGTGCGGGGACGGGGAACTATGGCTACACCTTC. Protein product: CASSAGTGNYGYTF.

V usage is TRBV28 and J usage is TRBJ1-4, with D possibly matching TRBD1 (6 bases). The V and J ends lost 11 bases and 8 bases respectively, with 12 bases between them. This CDR3 has 11 residues. Germline CDR1 is MDHEN and CDR2 is SYDVKM. The CDR3: CAARRGEKLFF. The DNA for the CDR3 is TGTGCCGCCCGAAGGGGGGAAAAACTGTTTTTT.

The chain has TRBV10-3 and TRBJ1-6, with TRBD1 identical over 11 bases. Unmatched junction bases numbered 7, after V lost 4 bases and J lost 8 bases. CDR3 length: 16 residues. In germline, CDR1 is ENHRY, CDR2 SYGVKD. CDR3 coding DNA: TGTGCCATCAGTGGCCAAACGGGACAGGGGGATTCACCCCTCCACTTT. This translates into CAISGQTGQGDSPLHF.